This T cell receptor (beta chain) was recovered during a study of OX40 agonist ivuxolimab in advanced cancers. TCRdb's table, derived via immunoSEQ multiplex PCR, lists solely in-frame clones and lacks some. The sample gives about 84,000 clones, roughly nine tenths of which show up once; under 0.25% is in the top ten. The material was CD4+ or CD8+ T cells sorted from blood, obtained in a trial of the OX40 agonist ivuxolimab. This TCR was sampled from an adult with an advanced solid tumor such as melanoma, head and neck, liver or kidney cancer.

The CDR3 coding sequence is TGTGCCAGCAGCTCAGGGGGCAATGAGCAGTTCTTC. Its protein is CASSSGGNEQFF. This chain connects TRBV11-3 to TRBJ2-1; 7 bases map to TRBD1. CDR1 SGHNT and CDR2 YENEEA come from the germline V gene. V lost 4 bases and J lost 6; bases outside the gene matches: 0. CDR3 size: 12 residues.